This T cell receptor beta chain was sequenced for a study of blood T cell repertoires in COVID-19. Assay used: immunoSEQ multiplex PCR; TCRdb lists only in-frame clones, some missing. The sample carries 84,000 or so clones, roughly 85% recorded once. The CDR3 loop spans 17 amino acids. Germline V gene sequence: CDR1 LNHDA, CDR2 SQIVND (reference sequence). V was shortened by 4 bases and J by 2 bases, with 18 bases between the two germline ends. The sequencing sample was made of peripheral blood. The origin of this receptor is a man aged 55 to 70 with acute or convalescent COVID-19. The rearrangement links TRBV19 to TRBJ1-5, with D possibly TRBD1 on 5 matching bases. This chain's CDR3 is CASSKGARQWGNQPQHF. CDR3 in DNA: TGTGCCAGTAGTAAAGGGGCCAGACAGTGGGGCAATCAGCCCCAGCATTTT. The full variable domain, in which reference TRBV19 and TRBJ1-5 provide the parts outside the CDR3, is DGGITQSPKYLFRKEGQNVTLSCEQNLNHDAMYWYRQDPGQGLRLIYYSQIVNDFQKGDIAEGYSVSREKKESFPLTVTSAQKNPTAFYLCASSKGARQWGNQPQHFGDGTRLSIL.